The subject of this entry is one TCR beta chain. The sample comes from a study of response to subunit inactivated influenza vaccine. TCRdb re-derived calls from the RT-PCR reads in MiXCR, one entry per CDR3 protein. The table has approximately 700,000 distinct CDR3 sequences, 11% to 15% seen once. The CDR3 consists of 17 residues. Germline V gene data show CDR1 as MNHEY and CDR2 as SVGEGT. The V gene end was trimmed by 7 bases and the J gene end by 1 base; junction bases not matched to a gene: 13. Source: PBMCs from blood, taken around 15 days before vaccination. The sequence was collected from a man aged 50 to 60 who received an inactivated influenza vaccine. The chain is built from TRBV6-2 or TRBV6-3 and TRBJ1-5, with 7 bases identical to TRBD1. The CDR3 is CASTRSTGLGSNQPQHF. DNA of the CDR3: TGTGCCAGCACCCGATCGACAGGGCTAGGAAGCAATCAGCCCCAGCATTTT.